These 30 T cell receptor beta chains were all obtained from the same sample, sequenced in a study of shared T cell receptors in the human thymus. Clones were read by immunoSEQ multiplex PCR, and TCRdb kept only the in-frame ones, dropping some. Of about 380,000 clones detected, over 90% appear once; the ten largest clones hold approximately 0.018%. The source material was thymocytes. The receptors come from a human donor.

The rearrangement joins TRBV5-1 to TRBJ1-2; D uncertain. The germline gives CDR1 SGHRS, CDR2 YFSETQ. This CDR3 contains 14 residues. V was shortened by 0 bases and J by 8 bases, with 14 bases between the two germline ends. The DNA for the CDR3 is TGCGCCAGCAGCTTGGTTTGGCTACCGGGCGGCTACACCTTC. It encodes CASSLVWLPGGYTF.

The chain couples TRBV28 to TRBJ2-3; 11 bases fit TRBD2. Losses at the gene ends were 6 bases for V and 4 bases for J; bases not matched to a gene: 3. The CDR3 has 14 residues. Germline V gives CDR1 MDHEN, CDR2 SYDVKM. The CDR3 loop reads CASRGSGRADTQYF. The CDR3 DNA reads as TGTGCCAGCAGGGGTAGCGGGAGGGCAGATACGCAGTATTTT.

This chain connects TRBV28 to TRBJ1-1; D gene ambiguous. The CDR3 contains 17 residues. Germline V gives CDR1 MDHEN, CDR2 SYDVKM. Deletions cut 3 bases from V and 0 bases from J, with 17 bases between. Here the CDR3 DNA reads TGTGCCAGCAGTTTGGGCCTAGTCGTTACTATGAACACTGAAGCTTTCTTT. Residues: CASSLGLVVTMNTEAFF.

This chain connects TRBV30 to TRBJ2-4; 8 bases fit TRBD2. The germline V gene encodes CDR1 GTSNPN and CDR2 SVGIG (reference sequence). CDR3 length: 13 amino acids. V trimming: 8 bases; J trimming: 3 bases; junction bases outside the gene matches: 6. The CDR3 DNA reads TGTGCCCCACGCAGCGGGGGCAAAAACATTCAGTACTTC. It translates to CAPRSGGKNIQYF.

This sequence joins TRBV7-9 and TRBJ1-1; 7 nucleotides agree with TRBD1. The J segment lost 0 bases and the V segment lost 4 bases, leaving 8 bases of the junction unmatched. The CDR3 has 16 residues. The germline CDR1 and CDR2 sequences are SEHNR and FQNEAQ (reference sequence). In DNA, the CDR3 is TGTGCCAGCAGCTACCAGACAGGGTTGATGAACACTGAAGCTTTCTTT. It specifies CASSYQTGLMNTEAFF.

The rearrangement links TRBV4-3 to TRBJ1-2; D perhaps matches TRBD1 (6 bases). Per germline, CDR1 LGHNA and CDR2 YSLEER. Trimming removed 4 bases from V and 3 bases from J, with 18 bases in between. The CDR3 covers 16 residues. CDR3 residues: CASSPFLAGADYGYTF. CDR3 sequence (DNA): TGCGCCAGCAGCCCTTTTCTGGCGGGGGCGGACTATGGCTACACCTTC.

The chain uses TRBV19 and TRBJ1-5; weak D call: TRBD1 (5 bases). The V and J ends lost 7 bases and 0 bases respectively, with 16 bases between them. This CDR3 has 16 amino acids. Germline CDR1 and CDR2: LNHDA and SQIVND (reference sequence). The CDR3 region is CASTSLGGGSNQPQHF. Here the CDR3 DNA reads TGTGCCAGTACCTCCCTGGGGGGGGGTAGCAATCAGCCCCAGCATTTT.

This clone appeared once. This chain connects TRBV27 to TRBJ2-1, with 10 nucleotides matching TRBD2. The CDR3 contains 15 residues. J gave up 4 bases and V 6 bases, and 6 bases lay outside the gene matches. The germline V gene has CDR1 MNHEY and CDR2 SMNVEV (reference sequence). DNA of the CDR3: TGTGCCAGCAGCCTCGGACTAGCGGAGTACAATGAGCAGTTCTTC. Translated, it gives CASSLGLAEYNEQFF.

J is TRBJ1-2 and V is TRBV27; D unclear. Germline V gives CDR1 MNHEY, CDR2 SMNVEV (reference sequence). The CDR3 loop spans 16 amino acids. The V and J ends lost 6 bases and 1 base respectively, with 18 bases between them. CDR3 sequence reads: CASRARRREGNYGYTF. CDR3 sequence (DNA): TGTGCCAGCAGGGCCAGGAGGCGCGAGGGTAACTATGGCTACACCTTC.

This chain connects TRBV29-1 to TRBJ2-3, with 13 bases aligning to TRBD2. CDR3 length: 16 residues. V lost 4 bases, J lost 2 bases, and 6 bases stayed unmatched. Germline loops: CDR1 SQVTM, CDR2 ANQGSEA. The DNA for the CDR3 is TGCAGCGTTGGGACTAGCGGGAGTTGGGTCACAGATACGCAGTATTTT. This codes for CSVGTSGSWVTDTQYF.

The chain has TRBV2 and TRBJ2-1, with 16 bases matching TRBD2. The germline gives CDR1 SNHLY, CDR2 FYNNEI. J lost 11 bases, V lost 9 bases, and 16 bases had no gene match. This CDR3 has 17 residues. The CDR3 DNA is TGTGCCAGACCGGGACTAGCGGGAGGGGCGGAAGAAATAAAGCAGTTCTTC. Protein: CARPGLAGGAEEIKQFF.

V usage is TRBV9 and J usage is TRBJ2-5; TRBD1 agrees at 7 bases. The CDR3 is 16 amino acids. V shed 3 bases and J 1 base; nucleotides not matched to a gene: 9. Germline V gene lookup returns CDR1 SGDLS and CDR2 YYNGEE. The CDR3 reads CASSAGTERPQETQYF. The CDR3 DNA reads as TGTGCCAGCAGCGCCGGGACAGAAAGGCCCCAAGAGACCCAGTACTTC.

The V gene is TRBV15, the J gene TRBJ1-4; D remains ambiguous. Trimming shortened V by 0 bases and J by 5 bases, and 16 bases separated the two germline ends. This CDR3 is built from 17 residues. Germline V gene data show CDR1 as LNHNV and CDR2 as YYDKDF (reference sequence). The CDR3 DNA sequence: TGTGCCACCAGCAGAGAAGGAGAAGGTCGGGTGAATGAAAAACTGTTTTTT. It is translated as CATSREGEGRVNEKLFF.

The gene calls are TRBV28 and TRBJ2-3; 8 bases are shared with TRBD1. Germline V gene data show CDR1 as MDHEN and CDR2 as SYDVKM. CDR3 length: 16 residues. Unmatched junction bases numbered 9, after V lost 6 bases and J lost 1 base. The CDR3 DNA sequence: TGTGCCAGCAGGGGACAGGTTCCAGTCGGCACAGATACGCAGTATTTT. This encodes CASRGQVPVGTDTQYF.

This chain joins TRBV30 and TRBJ2-7; tentatively, D is TRBD1 (5 bases). Germline loops: CDR1 GTSNPN, CDR2 SVGIG (reference sequence). The CDR3 runs 14 residues. Trimming took 4 bases from V and 6 from J, leaving 19 bases between them. The DNA of the CDR3 is TGTGCCTGGAAGCAGGGCTCGGGCGGCGGCGAGCAGTACTTC. Translated: CAWKQGSGGGEQYF.

This clone was recorded once. This chain connects TRBV2 to TRBJ2-4; D call uncertain. Germline V gene lookup returns CDR1 SNHLY and CDR2 FYNNEI. This CDR3 is 17 amino acids long. V was shortened by 3 bases and J by 1 base, with 16 bases between the two germline ends. This chain's CDR3 is CASSERSGVAAKNIQYF. CDR3 nucleotides: TGTGCCAGCAGTGAGAGATCTGGGGTAGCTGCCAAAAACATTCAGTACTTC.

The chain joins TRBV15 to TRBJ2-1; the match to TRBD2 covers 14 bases. The CDR3 is made up of 22 amino acids. CDR1 and CDR2 from the germline V gene are LNHNV and YYDKDF (reference sequence). V was clipped by 1 base and J by 9 bases; unmatched bases: 23. The DNA of the CDR3 is TGTGCCACCAGCAGAGCCCCCGACAGGACCCGACTAGCGGGAGGGTATGACGGTGAGCAGTTCTTC. Translated: CATSRAPDRTRLAGGYDGEQFF.

The gene calls are TRBV7-2 and TRBJ2-3, with D perhaps given as TRBD1 or TRBD2 (5 bases each). CDR3 length: 16 amino acids. Germline V gene lookup returns CDR1 SGHTA and CDR2 FQGNSA. V lost 2 bases and J 3 bases, leaving 15 bases between the germline ends. The DNA of the CDR3 is TGTGCCAGCAGCTTAATCTACGACGGGGCAACAGATACGCAGTATTTT. It codes for CASSLIYDGATDTQYF.

The CDR3 DNA reads TGCGCCAGCAGCGCTATTACGGCGGGGACGGGAACCGGGGAGCTGTTTTTT. The encoded protein is CASSAITAGTGTGELFF. The chain employs TRBV5-1 and TRBJ2-2, with D tentatively TRBD2 (6 bases). The CDR3 length is 17 residues. Trimming left V 4 bases short and J 5 bases short, with 21 bases between. Germline-derived CDR1 and CDR2 are SGHRS and YFSETQ. The whole variable domain, remainder taken from reference TRBV5-1 and TRBJ2-2, is KAGVTQTPRYLIKTRGQQVTLSCSPISGHRSVSWYQQTPGQGLQFLFEYFSETQRNKGNFPGRFSGRQFSNSRSEMNVSTLELGDSALYLCASSAITAGTGTGELFFGEGSRLTVL.

In the case of this clone: A junction boundary mismatches the germline segment, possibly from a read error. This rearrangement joins TRBV7-4 to TRBJ2-1; 14 nucleotides line up with TRBD2. Germline V gives CDR1 SGHVT, CDR2 SQSDAQ. The CDR3 sequence is 17 residues long. The CDR3 region has the DNA TGTGCCAGCAGCCTAGCCGGGGGACTAGCGGGAGTGAATGAGCAGTTCTTC. Translation gives CASSLAGGLAGVNEQFF.

The J gene is TRBJ2-5, the V gene TRBV5-6; D unresolved. CDR1 SGHDT and CDR2 YYEEEE come from the germline V gene. CDR3 length: 14 residues. V lost 1 base and J lost 5, with 12 bases in between. For the CDR3, the DNA is TGTGCCAGCAGCTTGAATGTTCACTGGGAGACCCAGTACTTC. As protein: CASSLNVHWETQYF.

V is TRBV7-6 and J is TRBJ1-1; maybe TRBD1 (5 bases). V lost 2 bases to trimming and J lost 1 base, with 17 bases between them. The CDR3 consists of 17 residues. Germline V gene sequence: CDR1 SGHVS, CDR2 FNYEAQ. The CDR3 spells CASSLLVPGRRNTEAFF. The CDR3 nucleotides are TGTGCCAGCAGCTTATTGGTCCCGGGACGTCGGAACACTGAAGCTTTCTTT.

The chain has TRBV6-5 and TRBJ2-2; D is unclear. V lost 0 bases and J lost 5, with 7 bases in between. From germline, CDR1 is MNHEY and CDR2 SVGAGI. This CDR3 is 14 amino acids long. The CDR3 nucleotides read TGTGCCAGCAGTTACTCGAGAGTAACCGGGGAGCTGTTTTTT. Protein sequence: CASSYSRVTGELFF.

This chain uses TRBV18 with TRBJ2-7, with 10 bases matching TRBD1. V lost 8 bases, J lost 3 bases, and 7 bases stayed unmatched. The germline CDR1 and CDR2 sequences are KGHSH and LQKENI. The CDR3 is made up of 14 amino acids. DNA for the CDR3: TGTGCCAGCGGAGGGGGGACAGGGGTCTACGAGCAGTACTTC. Translated, it gives CASGGGTGVYEQYF.

The genes are TRBV6-1 and TRBJ1-1; D might be TRBD1 (5 bases). CDR1 is MNHNS, CDR2 SASEGT, per germline. The CDR3 runs 18 residues. V gave up 2 bases and J gave up 0 bases, with 19 bases separating them. The CDR3 DNA reads TGTGCCAGCAGTGAATGGTGTTTTCGGCAGGGAGTGAACACTGAAGCTTTCTTT. Amino acid sequence: CASSEWCFRQGVNTEAFF.

The chain links TRBV27 to TRBJ2-3; TRBD2 matches 8 bases. V lost 5 bases and J lost 2; bases outside the gene matches: 9. In germline, CDR1 is MNHEY, CDR2 SMNVEV (reference sequence). This CDR3 region has 16 residues. CDR3 nucleotide sequence: TGTGCCAGCAGTCTCGAGGCGGGAGGCCACACAGATACGCAGTATTTT. It codes for CASSLEAGGHTDTQYF.

V and J are TRBV4-1 and TRBJ2-7; D is unclear. The CDR3 runs 15 residues. V lost 0 bases, J lost 2 bases, and 11 bases lay in between. Per the germline V gene, CDR1 is MGHRA and CDR2 is YSYEKL. In nucleotides, the CDR3 is TGCGCCAGCAGCCAAGAAAGGACCGAAGCCTACGAGCAGTACTTC. It yields the protein CASSQERTEAYEQYF.

The chain employs TRBV7-9 and TRBJ2-7; D is uncertain. The CDR3 contains 13 residues. Trimming left V 1 base short and J 8 bases short, with 12 bases between. The germline V gene has CDR1 SEHNR and CDR2 FQNEAQ (reference sequence). This CDR3 reads CASSLVQKAKQYF. For the CDR3, the DNA is TGTGCCAGCAGCTTAGTACAGAAAGCGAAGCAGTACTTC.

The chain employs TRBV27 and TRBJ2-7; the D gene is possibly TRBD1 (6 bases). V gave up 8 bases and J gave up 5 bases, with 19 bases separating them. Germline assignment: CDR1 MNHEY and CDR2 SMNVEV (reference sequence). CDR3 length: 14 residues. CDR3 in DNA: TGTGCCAGCGGTGGGGGCAGAGTTGGCAACGAGCAGTACTTC. It translates to CASGGGRVGNEQYF.

This clone was recorded once. For the CDR3, the DNA is TGTGCCACCAGCAGAGCTAGGTCAGGGCGCTACGAGCAGTACTTC. Protein: CATSRARSGRYEQYF. V usage is TRBV15 and J usage is TRBJ2-7; TRBD1 might be the D (5 bases). V lost 1 base and J lost 3, with 13 bases in between. Germline loops: CDR1 LNHNV, CDR2 YYDKDF (reference sequence). The CDR3 sequence is 15 residues long.